This T cell receptor beta chain originates from a study of T cells of healthy individuals. From the 5' RACE reads, TCRdb called clonotypes with MiXCR, one entry per CDR3 protein. The data contain around 53,000 distinct CDR3 sequences, about 15% of them singletons. Looked up from germline, CDR1 is MDHEN and CDR2 is SYDVKM. V lost 6 bases and J lost 7, with 13 bases in between. The CDR3 is 12 residues long. The TCR sequence derives from a human donor in good health. The chain has TRBV28 and TRBJ2-7, with D possibly being TRBD1 (5 bases). The CDR3 here is CASSRDQGEQYF. CDR3 nucleotide sequence: TGTGCCAGCAGCCGCGACCAGGGAGAGCAGTACTTC.